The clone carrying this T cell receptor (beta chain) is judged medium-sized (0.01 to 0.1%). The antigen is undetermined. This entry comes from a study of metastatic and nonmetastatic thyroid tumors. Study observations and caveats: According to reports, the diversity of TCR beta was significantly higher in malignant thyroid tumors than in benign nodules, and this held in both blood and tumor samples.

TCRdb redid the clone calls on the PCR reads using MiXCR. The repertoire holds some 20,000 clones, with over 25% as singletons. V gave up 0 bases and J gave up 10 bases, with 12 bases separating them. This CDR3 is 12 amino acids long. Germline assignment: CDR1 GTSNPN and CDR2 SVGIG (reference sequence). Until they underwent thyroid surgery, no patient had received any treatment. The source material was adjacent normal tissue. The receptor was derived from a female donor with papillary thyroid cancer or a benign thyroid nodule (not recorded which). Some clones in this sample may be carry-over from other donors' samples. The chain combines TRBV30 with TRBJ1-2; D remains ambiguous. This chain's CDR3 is CAWSVGQLFYTF. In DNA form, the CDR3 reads TGTGCCTGGAGTGTTGGTCAGCTCTTCTACACCTTC. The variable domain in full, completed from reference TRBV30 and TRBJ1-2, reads SQTIHQWPATLVQPVGSPLSLECTVEGTSNPNLYWYRQAAGRGLQLLFYSVGIGQISSEVPQNLSASRPQDRQFILSSKKLLLSDSGFYLCAWSVGQLFYTFGSGTRLTVV.